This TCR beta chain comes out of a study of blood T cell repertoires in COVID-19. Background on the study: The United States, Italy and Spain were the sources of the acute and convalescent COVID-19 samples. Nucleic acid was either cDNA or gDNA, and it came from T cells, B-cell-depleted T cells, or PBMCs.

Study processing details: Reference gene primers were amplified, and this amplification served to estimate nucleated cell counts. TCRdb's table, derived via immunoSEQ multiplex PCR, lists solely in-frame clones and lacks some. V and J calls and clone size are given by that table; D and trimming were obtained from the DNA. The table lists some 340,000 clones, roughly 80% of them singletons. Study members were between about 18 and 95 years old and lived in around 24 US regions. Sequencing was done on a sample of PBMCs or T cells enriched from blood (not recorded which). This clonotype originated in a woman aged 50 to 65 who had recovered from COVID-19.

For the CDR3, the DNA is TGTGCCAGCAGCCCAGTGGCGGGTGGGGCCTACAATGAGCAGTTCTTC. It is translated as CASSPVAGGAYNEQFF. The chain uses TRBV11-3 and TRBJ2-1, with TRBD2 as a possible D gene (5 bases). V lost 5 bases to trimming and J lost 2 bases, with 16 bases between them. Germline CDR1 is SGHNT and CDR2 is YENEEA. This CDR3 is 16 amino acids long.